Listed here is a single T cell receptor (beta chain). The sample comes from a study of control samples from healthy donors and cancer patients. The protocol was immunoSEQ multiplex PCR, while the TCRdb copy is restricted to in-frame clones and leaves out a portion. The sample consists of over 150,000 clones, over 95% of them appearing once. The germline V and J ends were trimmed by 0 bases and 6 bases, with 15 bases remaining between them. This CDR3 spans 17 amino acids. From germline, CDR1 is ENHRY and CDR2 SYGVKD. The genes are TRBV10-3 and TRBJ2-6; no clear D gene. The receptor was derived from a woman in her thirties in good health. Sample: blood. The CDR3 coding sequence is TGTGCCATCAGTGAGTCGTACGGCACCCCGGAGGCCAACGTCCTGACTTTC. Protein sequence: CAISESYGTPEANVLTF.